This T cell receptor beta chain was found in a study of a mutant IDH1 vaccine in newly diagnosed glioma. Study-level information: Patients received eight vaccinations in weeks 1, 3, 5, 7, 11, 15, 19, 23. Vaccination followed radiotherapy alone by 4-6 weeks, or accompanied temozolomide cycles.

Only in-frame clones appear in the TCRdb table, and some are missing; sequencing was by immunoSEQ multiplex PCR. The top ten hold approximately 5.9% of the sample, which has tens of thousands of clones, approximately 80% seen once. Findings and caveats of the study: Altogether, about 93% of patients exhibited vaccine-induced immune responses.

In regard to this clone: What it recognizes is unknown.

Trimming took off 4 bases at V and 5 bases at J, with 14 bases between the two ends. The CDR3 sequence is 14 residues long. CDR1 SGHTA and CDR2 FQGNSA come from the germline V gene. Noted time point: week 11, during vaccination. What each vaccine dose contained was 300 ug of mutant IDH1 20-mer peptide, accompanied by topical imiquimod. In every donor, the tumor was a new WHO grade 3 or 4 IDH1-mutant, ATRX-lost astrocytoma. This chain uses TRBV7-2 with TRBJ1-1; D gene uncertain. The sequence derives from a man aged 45-60 years with glioma. Sequences were derived from PBMCs, sampled from a glioma patient whose treatment included an IDH1 peptide vaccine. CDR3 in DNA: TGTGCCAGCAGCTCTTTCGACGGCCCTACTGAAGCTTTCTTT. It specifies CASSSFDGPTEAFF. Together with reference TRBV7-2 and TRBJ1-1, the CDR3 gives the full variable domain: GAGVSQSPSNKVTEKGKDVELRCDPISGHTALYWYRQSLGQGLEFLIYFQGNSAPDKSGLPSDRFSAERTGGSVSTLTIQRTQQEDSAVYLCASSSFDGPTEAFFGQGTRLTVV.